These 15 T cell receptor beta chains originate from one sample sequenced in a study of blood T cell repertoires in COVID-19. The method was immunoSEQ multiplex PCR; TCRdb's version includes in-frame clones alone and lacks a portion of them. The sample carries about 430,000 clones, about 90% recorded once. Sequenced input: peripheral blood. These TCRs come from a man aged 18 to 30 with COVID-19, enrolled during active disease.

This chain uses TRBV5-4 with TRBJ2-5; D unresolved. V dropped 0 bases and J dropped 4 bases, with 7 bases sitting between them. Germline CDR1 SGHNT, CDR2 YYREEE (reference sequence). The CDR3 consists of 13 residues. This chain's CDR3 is CASSLESSETQYF. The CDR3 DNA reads TGTGCCAGCAGCTTGGAATCTTCAGAGACCCAGTACTTC.

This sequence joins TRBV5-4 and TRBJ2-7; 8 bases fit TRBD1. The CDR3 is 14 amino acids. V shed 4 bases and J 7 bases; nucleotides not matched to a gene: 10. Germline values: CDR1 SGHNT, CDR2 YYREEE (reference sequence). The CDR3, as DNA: TGTGCCAGCAGCCGACAGGGGATGTCTTGGGAGCAGTACTTC. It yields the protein CASSRQGMSWEQYF. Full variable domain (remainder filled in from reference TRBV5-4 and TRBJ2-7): ETGVTQSPTHLIKTRGQQVTLRCSSQSGHNTVSWYQQALGQGPQFIFQYYREEENGRGNFPPRFSGLQFPNYSSELNVNALELDDSALYLCASSRQGMSWEQYFGPGTRLTVT.

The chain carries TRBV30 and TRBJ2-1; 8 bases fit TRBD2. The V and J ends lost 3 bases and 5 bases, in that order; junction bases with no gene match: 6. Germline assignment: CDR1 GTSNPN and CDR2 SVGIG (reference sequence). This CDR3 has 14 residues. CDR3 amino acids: CAWSPRTSNNEQFF. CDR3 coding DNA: TGTGCCTGGAGCCCACGGACTAGCAACAATGAGCAGTTCTTC.

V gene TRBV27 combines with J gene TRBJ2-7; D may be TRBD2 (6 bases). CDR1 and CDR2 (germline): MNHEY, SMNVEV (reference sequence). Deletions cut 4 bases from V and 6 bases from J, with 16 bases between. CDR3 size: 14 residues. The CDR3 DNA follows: TGTGCCAGCAGTTCATACCAGACTAGGGGCGAGCAGTACTTC. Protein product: CASSSYQTRGEQYF.

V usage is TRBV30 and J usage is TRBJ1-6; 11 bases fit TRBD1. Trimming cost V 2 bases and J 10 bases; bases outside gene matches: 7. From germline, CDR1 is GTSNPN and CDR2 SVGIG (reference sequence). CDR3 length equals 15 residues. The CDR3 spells CAWSPGQGARSPLHF. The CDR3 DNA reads TGTGCCTGGAGTCCCGGACAGGGGGCTCGGTCACCCCTCCACTTT.

In DNA form, the CDR3 reads TGTGCCAGCATGGGGCCAGATACGCAGTATTTT. This gives the protein CASMGPDTQYF. The chain couples TRBV3-1 (or the pseudogene TRBV3-2) to TRBJ2-3; weak D call: TRBD1 (5 bases). V was trimmed by 7 bases and J by 4 bases, leaving 6 bases between them. Germline V lookup: CDR1 LGHDT, CDR2 YNNKEL (reference sequence). The length of the CDR3 is 11 residues.

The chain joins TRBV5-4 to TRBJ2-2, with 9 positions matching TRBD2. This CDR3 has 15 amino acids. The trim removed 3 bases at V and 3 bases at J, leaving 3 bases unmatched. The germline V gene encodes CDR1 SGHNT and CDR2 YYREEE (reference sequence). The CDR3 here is CASSSSGRYTGELFF. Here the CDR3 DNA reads TGTGCCAGCAGCTCGAGCGGGAGGTACACCGGGGAGCTGTTTTTT.

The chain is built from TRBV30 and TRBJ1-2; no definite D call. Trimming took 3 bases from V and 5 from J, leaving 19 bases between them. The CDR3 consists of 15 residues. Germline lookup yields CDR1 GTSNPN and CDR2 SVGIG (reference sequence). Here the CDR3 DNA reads TGTGCCTGGAGGGCTCTGAGCCGCCGGGGATATGGCTACACCTTC. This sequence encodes CAWRALSRRGYGYTF.

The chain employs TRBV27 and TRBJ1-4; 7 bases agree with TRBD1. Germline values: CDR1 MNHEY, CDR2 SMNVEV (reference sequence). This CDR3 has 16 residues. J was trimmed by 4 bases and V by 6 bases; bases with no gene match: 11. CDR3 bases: TGTGCCAGCAGCCCAATCACAGGGGCCATTAATGAAAAACTGTTTTTT. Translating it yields CASSPITGAINEKLFF.

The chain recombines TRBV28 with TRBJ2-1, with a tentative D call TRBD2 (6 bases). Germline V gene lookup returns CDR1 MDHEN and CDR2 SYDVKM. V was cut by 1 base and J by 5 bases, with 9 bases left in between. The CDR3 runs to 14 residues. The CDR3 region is CASSLLGGDNEQFF. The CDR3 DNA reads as TGTGCCAGCAGTTTATTAGGCGGGGACAATGAGCAGTTCTTC.

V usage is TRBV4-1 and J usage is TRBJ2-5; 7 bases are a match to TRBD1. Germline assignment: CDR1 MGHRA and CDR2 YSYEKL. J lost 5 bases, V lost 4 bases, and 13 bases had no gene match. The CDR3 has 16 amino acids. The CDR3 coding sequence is TGCGCCAGCAGCCGGCTCGCGTCAGGGGACAGCGAGACCCAGTACTTC. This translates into CASSRLASGDSETQYF.

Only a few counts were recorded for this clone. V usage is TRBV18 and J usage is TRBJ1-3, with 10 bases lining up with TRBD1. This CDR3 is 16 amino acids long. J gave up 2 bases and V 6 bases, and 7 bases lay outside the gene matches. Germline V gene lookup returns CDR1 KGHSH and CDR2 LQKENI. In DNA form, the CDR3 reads TGTGCCAGCTCTCTCCGGGACAGGGGAACTGGAAACACCATATATTTT. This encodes CASSLRDRGTGNTIYF.

In DNA, the CDR3 is TGTGCCAGCAGCGCATTGACAGGCTCCAGTGGAAACACCATATATTTT. This translates into CASSALTGSSGNTIYF. The V and J genes are TRBV9 and TRBJ1-3; D may be TRBD1 (6 bases). The CDR3 length is 16 residues. Germline assignment: CDR1 SGDLS and CDR2 YYNGEE. V lost 3 bases, J lost 3 bases, and 16 bases lay in between.

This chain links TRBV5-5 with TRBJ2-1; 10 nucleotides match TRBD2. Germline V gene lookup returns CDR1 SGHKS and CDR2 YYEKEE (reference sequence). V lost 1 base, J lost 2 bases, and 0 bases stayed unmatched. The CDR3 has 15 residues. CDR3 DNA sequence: TGTGCCAGCAGCTTGACTAGCGGGGCCTACAATGAGCAGTTCTTC. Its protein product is CASSLTSGAYNEQFF.

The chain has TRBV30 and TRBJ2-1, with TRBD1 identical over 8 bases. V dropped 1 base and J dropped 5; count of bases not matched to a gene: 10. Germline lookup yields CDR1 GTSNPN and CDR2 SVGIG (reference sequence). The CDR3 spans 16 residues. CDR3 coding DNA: TGTGCCTGGAGTGACCCTCCGGGACAGGAGAACAATGAGCAGTTCTTC. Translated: CAWSDPPGQENNEQFF.